The clone carrying this T cell receptor beta chain appeared once. What it binds is unknown. This PCR relied on a set of 60 Vbeta primers and 13 Jbeta primers. The data were produced by immunoSEQ multiplex PCR, yet TCRdb's version contains in-frame clones alone and is incomplete. The sample includes over 90,000 clones, under 85% seen only once; the top ten take 14%. Trimming stripped 6 bases from V and 2 bases from J, with 11 bases between. CDR1 MNHEY and CDR2 SMNVEV come from the germline V gene (reference sequence). The CDR3 consists of 13 residues. The data originate from a study of cytomegalovirus exposure and HLA in healthy donors. Findings and caveats of the study: Researchers reported in a later analysis that a missense DCLRE1C variant was tied to TCR beta V- and J-gene trimming. Most TCR beta V segments were productive about 87% or about 30% of the time in an earlier analysis. It was reported that the classifier diagnosed cytomegalovirus status with high specificity and sensitivity in both the original and validation cohorts.

The rearrangement links TRBV27 to TRBJ2-7; a weak D match, TRBD1 (5 bases). This clonotype was sampled from a woman aged 70-85 years in good health and CMV-seropositive. Sequencing was carried out using PBMCs. The CDR3 is CASRTDSAYEQYF. CDR3 sequence (DNA): TGTGCCAGCAGGACCGACAGCGCCTACGAGCAGTACTTC.